The source of this TCR beta chain is a study of control samples from healthy donors and cancer patients. Trimming at V came to 5 bases and at J to 2 bases, leaving 6 bases not matched to a gene. This CDR3 is built from 16 residues. Germline V CDR1 and CDR2: LNHDA, SQIVND (reference sequence). Generated by immunoSEQ multiplex PCR, the TCRdb table keeps only in-frame clones and is missing some. The sample gives roughly 120,000 clones, 75% to 90% of which show up once; around 1.2% is in the top ten. The clonotype comes from a woman aged 45-65 years with colorectal cancer. Source material: PBMCs. The gene calls are TRBV19 and TRBJ2-7, with 13 bases that match TRBD2. The CDR3 sequence is CASSPGLAGDTYEQYF. DNA of the CDR3: TGTGCCAGTAGTCCAGGACTAGCGGGAGACACCTACGAGCAGTACTTC.